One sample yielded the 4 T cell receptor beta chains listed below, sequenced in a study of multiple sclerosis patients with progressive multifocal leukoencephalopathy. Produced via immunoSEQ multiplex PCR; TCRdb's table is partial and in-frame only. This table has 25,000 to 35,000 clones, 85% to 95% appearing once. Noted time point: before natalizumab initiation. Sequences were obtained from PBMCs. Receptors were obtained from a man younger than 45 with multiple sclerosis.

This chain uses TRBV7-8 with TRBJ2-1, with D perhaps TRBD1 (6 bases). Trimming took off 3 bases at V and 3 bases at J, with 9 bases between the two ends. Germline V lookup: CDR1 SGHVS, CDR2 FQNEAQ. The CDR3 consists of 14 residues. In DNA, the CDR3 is TGTGCCAGCAGCTTGCTACAGGGCTACAATGAGCAGTTCTTC. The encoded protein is CASSLLQGYNEQFF. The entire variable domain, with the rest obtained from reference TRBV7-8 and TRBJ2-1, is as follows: GAGVSQSPRYKVAKRGQDVALRCDPISGHVSLFWYQQALGQGPEFLTYFQNEAQLDKSGLPSDRFFAERPEGSVSTLKIQRTQQEDSAVYLCASSLLQGYNEQFFGPGTRLTVL.

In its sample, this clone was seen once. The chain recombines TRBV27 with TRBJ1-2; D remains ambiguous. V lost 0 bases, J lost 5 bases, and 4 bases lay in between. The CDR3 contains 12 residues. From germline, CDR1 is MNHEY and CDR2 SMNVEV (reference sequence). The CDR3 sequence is CASSLSGYGYTF. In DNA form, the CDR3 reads TGTGCCAGCAGTTTATCCGGTTATGGCTACACCTTC.

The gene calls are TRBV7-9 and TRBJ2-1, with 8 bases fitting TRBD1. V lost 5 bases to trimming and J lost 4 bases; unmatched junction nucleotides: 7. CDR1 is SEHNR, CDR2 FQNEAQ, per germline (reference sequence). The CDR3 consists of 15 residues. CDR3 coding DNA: TGTGCCAGCAGCGTCGGGACAGGCCATTACAATGAGCAGTTCTTC. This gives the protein CASSVGTGHYNEQFF.

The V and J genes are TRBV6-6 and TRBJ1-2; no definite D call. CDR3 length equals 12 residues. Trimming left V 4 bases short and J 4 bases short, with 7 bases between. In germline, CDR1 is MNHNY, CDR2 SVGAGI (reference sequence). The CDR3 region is CASSSRAYGYTF. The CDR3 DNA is TGTGCCAGCAGTTCAAGGGCCTATGGCTACACCTTC.